This T cell receptor beta chain was profiled in a study of early T cells in non-severe SARS-CoV-2 infection. V was pared by 0 bases and J by 9 bases, with 12 bases between. CDR1 LGHDT and CDR2 YNNKEL come from the germline V gene (reference sequence). The CDR3 is 13 amino acids. TCRdb reanalysed the 5' RACE reads using MiXCR and keeps one entry per CDR3 protein. The sample includes around 61,000 distinct CDR3 sequences, under 12% seen only once; the top ten take 6.5%. Many counts were recorded for this clonotype. The specimen sequenced was whole blood. This chain links TRBV3-1 with TRBJ2-7, with D possibly being TRBD1 or TRBD2 (5 bases each). The source of this sequence is an adult who was a healthcare worker with PCR-confirmed SARS-CoV-2 infection or an uninfected control (not recorded which). Written as DNA, the CDR3 is TGTGCCAGCAGCCAAGATCGCGAGGGACGGCAGTACTTC. This translates into CASSQDREGRQYF.